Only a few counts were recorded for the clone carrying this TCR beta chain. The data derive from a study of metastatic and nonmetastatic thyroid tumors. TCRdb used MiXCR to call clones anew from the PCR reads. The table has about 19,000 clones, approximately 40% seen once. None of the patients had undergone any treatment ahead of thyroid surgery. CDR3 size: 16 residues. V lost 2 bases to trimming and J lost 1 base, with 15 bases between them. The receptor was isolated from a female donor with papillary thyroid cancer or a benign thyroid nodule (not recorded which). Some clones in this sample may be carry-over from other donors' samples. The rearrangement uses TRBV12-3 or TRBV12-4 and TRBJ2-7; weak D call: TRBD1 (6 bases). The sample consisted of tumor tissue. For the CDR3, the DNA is TGTGCCAGCAGTTTAAGTAGAGGGGGACAATCCTACGAGCAGTACTTC. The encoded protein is CASSLSRGGQSYEQYF.